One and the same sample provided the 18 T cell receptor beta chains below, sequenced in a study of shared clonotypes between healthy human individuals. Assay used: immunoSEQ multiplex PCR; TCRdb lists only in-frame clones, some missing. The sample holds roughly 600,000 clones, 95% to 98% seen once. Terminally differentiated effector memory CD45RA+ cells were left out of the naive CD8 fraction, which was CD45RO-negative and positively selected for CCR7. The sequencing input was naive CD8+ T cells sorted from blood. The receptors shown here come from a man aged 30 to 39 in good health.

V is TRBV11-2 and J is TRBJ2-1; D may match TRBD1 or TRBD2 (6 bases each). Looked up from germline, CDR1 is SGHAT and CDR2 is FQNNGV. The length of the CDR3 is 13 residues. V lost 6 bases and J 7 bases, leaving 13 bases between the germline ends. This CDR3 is CASREVGGNEQFF. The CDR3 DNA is TGTGCCAGCAGGGAGGTAGGGGGGAATGAGCAGTTCTTC.

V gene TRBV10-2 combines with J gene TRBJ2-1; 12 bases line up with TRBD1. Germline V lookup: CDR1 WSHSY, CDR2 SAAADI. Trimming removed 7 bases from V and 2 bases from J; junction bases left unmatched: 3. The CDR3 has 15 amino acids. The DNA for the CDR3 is TGCGCCAGCACCGGGACAGGGGGCACCTACAATGAGCAGTTCTTC. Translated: CASTGTGGTYNEQFF.

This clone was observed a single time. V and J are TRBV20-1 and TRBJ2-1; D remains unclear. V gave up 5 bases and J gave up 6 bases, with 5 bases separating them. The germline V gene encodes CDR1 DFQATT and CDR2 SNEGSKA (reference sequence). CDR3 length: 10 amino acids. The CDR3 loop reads CSAPLNEQFF. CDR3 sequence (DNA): TGCAGTGCTCCGCTCAATGAGCAGTTCTTC.

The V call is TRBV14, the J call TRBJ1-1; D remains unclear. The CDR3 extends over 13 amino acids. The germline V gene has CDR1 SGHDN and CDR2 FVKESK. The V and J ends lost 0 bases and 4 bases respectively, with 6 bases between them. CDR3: CASSQDPGTEAFF. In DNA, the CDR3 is TGTGCCAGCAGCCAAGATCCTGGCACTGAAGCTTTCTTT.

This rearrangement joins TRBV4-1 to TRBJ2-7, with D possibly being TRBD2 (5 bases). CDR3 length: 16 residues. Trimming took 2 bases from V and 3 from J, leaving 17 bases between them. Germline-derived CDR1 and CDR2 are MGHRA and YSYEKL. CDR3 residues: CASSQQILRGFYEQYF. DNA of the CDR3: TGCGCCAGCAGCCAACAAATCCTACGGGGTTTCTACGAGCAGTACTTC.

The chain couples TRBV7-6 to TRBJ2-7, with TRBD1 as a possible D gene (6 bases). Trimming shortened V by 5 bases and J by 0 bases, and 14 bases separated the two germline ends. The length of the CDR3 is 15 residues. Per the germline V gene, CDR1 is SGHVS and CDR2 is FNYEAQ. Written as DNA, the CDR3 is TGTGCCAGCAGCCGCCCTACAGGGCTCTCCTACGAGCAGTACTTC. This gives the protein CASSRPTGLSYEQYF.

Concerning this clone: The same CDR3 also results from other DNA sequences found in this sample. As DNA, the CDR3 is TGTGCCAGCAGCTTGGGCGGTGTTTACGAGCAGTACTTC. Its translation: CASSLGGVYEQYF. The chain employs TRBV5-4 and TRBJ2-7; D is undetermined. Per the germline V gene, CDR1 is SGHNT and CDR2 is YYREEE (reference sequence). CDR3 length: 13 amino acids. Trimming shortened V by 0 bases and J by 4 bases, and 8 bases separated the two germline ends. The full variable domain, its missing parts supplied by reference TRBV5-4 and TRBJ2-7, is ETGVTQSPTHLIKTRGQQVTLRCSSQSGHNTVSWYQQALGQGPQFIFQYYREEENGRGNFPPRFSGLQFPNYSSELNVNALELDDSALYLCASSLGGVYEQYFGPGTRLTVT.

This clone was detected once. This CDR3 reads CASSPELSRETQYF. The CDR3 DNA is TGTGCCAGCAGCCCCGAGCTGTCCCGGGAGACCCAGTACTTC. This sequence joins TRBV7-2 and TRBJ2-5; D is undetermined. V was trimmed by 5 bases and J by 5 bases, leaving 15 bases between them. Germline-derived CDR1 and CDR2 are SGHTA and FQGNSA. CDR3 length equals 14 residues.

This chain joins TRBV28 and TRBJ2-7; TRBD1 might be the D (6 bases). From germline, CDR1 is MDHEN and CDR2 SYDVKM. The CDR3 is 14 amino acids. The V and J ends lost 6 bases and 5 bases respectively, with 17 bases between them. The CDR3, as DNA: TGTGCCAGCAGCTGGACGCAGGGGTTTGACGAGCAGTACTTC. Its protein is CASSWTQGFDEQYF.

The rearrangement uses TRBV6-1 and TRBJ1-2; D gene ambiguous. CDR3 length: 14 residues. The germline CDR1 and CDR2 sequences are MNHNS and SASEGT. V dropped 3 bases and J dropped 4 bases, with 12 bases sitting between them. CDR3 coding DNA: TGTGCCAGCAGTGAGTGGACCTCCTCCTATGGCTACACCTTC. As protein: CASSEWTSSYGYTF.

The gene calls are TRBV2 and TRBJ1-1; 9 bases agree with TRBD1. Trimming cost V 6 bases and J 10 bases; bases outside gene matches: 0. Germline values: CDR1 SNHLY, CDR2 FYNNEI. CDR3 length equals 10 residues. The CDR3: CASRGQGAFF. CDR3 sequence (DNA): TGTGCCAGCAGGGGACAGGGAGCTTTCTTT.

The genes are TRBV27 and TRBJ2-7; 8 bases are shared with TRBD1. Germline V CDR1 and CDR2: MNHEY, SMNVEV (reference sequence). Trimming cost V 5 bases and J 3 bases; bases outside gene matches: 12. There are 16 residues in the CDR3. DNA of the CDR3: TGTGCCAGCAGTCCGACCCAGGGGGCGCTTTTCTACGAGCAGTACTTC. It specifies CASSPTQGALFYEQYF.

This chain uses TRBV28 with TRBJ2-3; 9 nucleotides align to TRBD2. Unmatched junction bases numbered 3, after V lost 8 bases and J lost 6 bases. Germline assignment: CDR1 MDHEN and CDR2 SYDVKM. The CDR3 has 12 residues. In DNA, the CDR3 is TGTGCCAGCTCGCTAGCGGGGGATACGCAGTATTTT. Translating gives CASSLAGDTQYF.

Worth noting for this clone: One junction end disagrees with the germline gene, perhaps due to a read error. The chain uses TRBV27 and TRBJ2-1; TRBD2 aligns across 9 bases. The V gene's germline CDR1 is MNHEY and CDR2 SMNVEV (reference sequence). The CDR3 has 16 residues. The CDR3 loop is CASRLSSGRLNNEQFF. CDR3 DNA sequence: TGTGCCAGCAGATTATCGAGCGGGAGGCTAAACAATGAGCAGTTCTTC.

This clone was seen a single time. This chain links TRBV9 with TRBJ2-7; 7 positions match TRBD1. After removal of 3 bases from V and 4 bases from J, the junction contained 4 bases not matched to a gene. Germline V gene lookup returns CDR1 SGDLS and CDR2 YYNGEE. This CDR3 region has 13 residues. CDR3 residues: CASSGSGGYEQYF. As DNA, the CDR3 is TGTGCCAGCAGCGGCTCAGGGGGTTACGAGCAGTACTTC.

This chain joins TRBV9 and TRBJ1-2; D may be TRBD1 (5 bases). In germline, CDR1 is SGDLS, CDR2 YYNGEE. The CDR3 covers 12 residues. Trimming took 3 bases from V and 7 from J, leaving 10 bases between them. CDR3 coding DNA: TGTGCCAGCAGCGCGGGACTGCGTGGCTACACCTTC. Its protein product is CASSAGLRGYTF. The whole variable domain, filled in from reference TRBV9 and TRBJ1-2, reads DSGVTQTPKHLITATGQRVTLRCSPRSGDLSVYWYQQSLDQGLQFLIQYYNGEERAKGNILERFSAQQFPDLHSELNLSSLELGDSALYFCASSAGLRGYTFGSGTRLTVV.

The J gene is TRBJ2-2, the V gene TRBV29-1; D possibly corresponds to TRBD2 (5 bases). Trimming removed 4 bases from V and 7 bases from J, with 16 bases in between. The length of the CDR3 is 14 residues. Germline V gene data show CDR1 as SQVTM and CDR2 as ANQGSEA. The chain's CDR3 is CSVGGLREDGELFF. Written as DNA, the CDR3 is TGCAGCGTTGGAGGGTTGCGAGAGGACGGGGAGCTGTTTTTT.

The CDR3 region has the DNA TGCAGCGCCGTGCGAGATACTAGCACAGATACGCAGTATTTT. Its protein is CSAVRDTSTDTQYF. The V and J genes are TRBV29-1 and TRBJ2-3, with no clear D. The CDR3 covers 14 residues. The V gene's germline CDR1 is SQVTM and CDR2 ANQGSEA. V lost 7 bases, J lost 0 bases, and 14 bases lay in between.